This T cell receptor (beta chain) derives from a study of blood T cell repertoires in COVID-19. Assay used: immunoSEQ multiplex PCR; TCRdb lists only in-frame clones, some missing. This table has about 120,000 clones, 60% to 80% appearing once. CDR3 size: 14 residues. Trimming stripped 7 bases from V and 0 bases from J, with 13 bases between. CDR1 is MNHEY, CDR2 SVGAGI, per germline. This sequence joins TRBV6-5 and TRBJ2-7; a weak D match, TRBD1 (6 bases). Sample: peripheral blood. This TCR derives from a human donor in a cohort sampled during active COVID-19. CDR3 in amino acids: CASTFEDSSYEQYF. The CDR3 DNA follows: TGTGCCAGCACCTTCGAGGACAGCTCCTACGAGCAGTACTTC.